Listed here is a single T cell receptor (beta chain). Germline V gives CDR1 SGHRS, CDR2 YFSETQ. This CDR3 region has 17 residues. The ends lost 4 bases at V and 1 base at J; junction bases unmatched: 10. The PCR employed 60 Vbeta primers together with 13 Jbeta primers. The method was immunoSEQ multiplex PCR; TCRdb's version includes in-frame clones alone and lacks a portion of them. In the table there are some 120,000 clones, about 74% of which are singletons. The data were obtained in a study of cytomegalovirus exposure and HLA in healthy donors. The specimen sequenced was PBMCs. J is TRBJ2-5 and V is TRBV5-1; 10 bases align to TRBD2. This TCR was sampled from a woman aged 45-65 years in good health and CMV-seropositive. CDR3 nucleotide sequence: TGCGCCAGCAGCCGCAGGCTAGCGGGAGCAACCCAAGAGACCCAGTACTTC. It translates to CASSRRLAGATQETQYF.